The clone carrying this TCR beta chain has more than one count but fewer than ten. V dropped 1 base and J dropped 4; count of bases not matched to a gene: 6. The CDR3 is 15 residues long. From germline, CDR1 is DFQATT and CDR2 SNEGSKA (reference sequence). The data derive from a study of T-cell reconstitution after alpha-beta-depleted transplantation in children. Preparation of the TCRbeta library was carried out with unique molecular identifiers. MiXCR, applied by TCRdb to the PCR reads, yields one record per CDR3 protein. The sample includes roughly 400,000 distinct CDR3 sequences, about 40% seen only once; the top ten take 25% to 30%.

The specimen comprised PBMCs, sampled before TCRalphabeta/CD19-depleted stem cell transplant. The chain combines TRBV20-1 with TRBJ1-4; 7 bases align to TRBD1. This sequence originates from a girl under 10 years old with aplastic anemia, due to receive a stem cell transplant. CDR3 loop: CSARVVGQNNEKLFF. In nucleotides, the CDR3 is TGCAGTGCTAGAGTCGTGGGACAGAATAATGAAAAACTGTTTTTT.